Given below is one TCR beta chain in context. Germline CDR1 is SGDLS and CDR2 is YYNGEE. Germline trimming cut 6 bases from V and 10 bases from J; bases unmatched to any gene: 14. This CDR3 comprises 15 residues. This entry comes from a study of technical replicates of blood from a few donors. Assay: immunoSEQ multiplex PCR; the TCRdb copy retains only in-frame clones and omits some. The data contain roughly 57,000 clones, nearly 95% of them singletons. This receptor was taken from a human donor in good health. Some clones in this sample may be carry-over from other donors' samples. Sequenced: PBMCs. This chain uses TRBV9 with TRBJ2-1, with 9 bases fitting TRBD2. DNA for the CDR3: TGTGCCAGCACCACCGGGACTAGCAGTGTCGGGGAGCAGTTCTTC. Encoded protein: CASTTGTSSVGEQFF. The full variable domain, its missing parts supplied by reference TRBV9 and TRBJ2-1, is DSGVTQTPKHLITATGQRVTLRCSPRSGDLSVYWYQQSLDQGLQFLIQYYNGEERAKGNILERFSAQQFPDLHSELNLSSLELGDSALYFCASTTGTSSVGEQFFGPGTRLTVL.